A single sample gave rise to the 13 T cell receptor beta chains below, sequenced in a study of blood T cell repertoires in COVID-19 (dated by TCRdb to 2019 to 2021). The receptor library was made with the immunoSEQ multiplex PCR assay. TCRdb carries this immuneACCESS record with in-frame sequences only. Its versions omit some clonotypes, under half of them owing to an unresolved V gene in the studies checked, with the rest unexplained. A total of under 250,000 clones appear in this sample, 80% to 85% of them only once. About 4.5% of the sample lies in the top ten. The sequencing sample was made of peripheral blood. These receptors came from a man aged 50 to 60 with active or convalescent COVID-19.

Comments on this clone: Its ends do not fully match the called genes, so a read error is possible. This chain uses TRBV6-1 with TRBJ1-5; 7 positions match TRBD1. Germline lookup yields CDR1 MNHNS and CDR2 SASEGT. The CDR3 sequence is 12 residues long. CDR3 amino acids: CASGDRAGAQHF. The CDR3, as DNA: TGTGCCAGCGGTGACAGGGCTGGAGCCCAGCATTTT.

This clone has just one count. The chain is built from TRBV5-1 and TRBJ2-1, with D possibly TRBD2 on 7 matching bases. Germline V gene data show CDR1 as SGHRS and CDR2 as YFSETQ. The CDR3 runs 16 residues. Between the trimmed V and J ends, which lost 4 bases and 2 bases, there was a span of 16 bases. CDR3 amino acids: CASSPGAGAAYNEQFF. As DNA, the CDR3 is TGCGCCAGCAGCCCCGGGGCGGGGGCGGCCTACAATGAGCAGTTCTTC.

A note on this clone: The same CDR3 can be traced to other DNA sequences in this sample. V is TRBV9 and J is TRBJ1-6, with a tentative D call TRBD1 (5 bases). The CDR3 loop spans 14 amino acids. V was trimmed by 0 bases and J by 4 bases, leaving 5 bases between them. CDR1 is SGDLS and CDR2 is YYNGEE in the germline V gene. The DNA of the CDR3 is TGTGCCAGCAGCGTAGGACAGTATAATTCACCCCTCCACTTT. Translated: CASSVGQYNSPLHF.

The J gene is TRBJ2-1, the V gene TRBV7-6, with D perhaps matching TRBD2 (7 bases). The length of the CDR3 is 14 residues. The V and J ends lost 0 bases and 9 bases respectively, with 12 bases between them. Germline V CDR1 and CDR2: SGHVS, FNYEAQ. The CDR3 is CASSLAGGRPEQFF. CDR3 bases: TGTGCCAGCAGCTTAGCGGGGGGGCGTCCTGAGCAGTTCTTC.

This chain connects TRBV7-9 to TRBJ2-1; 8 bases are shared with TRBD1. With 5 bases clipped from V and 9 bases from J, the junction kept 12 bases outside the gene matches. Germline assignment: CDR1 SEHNR and CDR2 FQNEAQ (reference sequence). CDR3 length: 15 amino acids. As DNA, the CDR3 is TGTGCCAGCAGCAAAATCGTAGACAGGGGAAGTGAGCAGTTCTTC. Amino acid sequence: CASSKIVDRGSEQFF.

This clone was seen only once. V is TRBV7-6 and J is TRBJ1-3; 9 nucleotides agree with TRBD1. V lost 4 bases and J lost 4; bases outside the gene matches: 2. The CDR3 contains 14 residues. CDR1 is SGHVS and CDR2 is FNYEAQ in the germline V gene. CDR3 sequence: CASSSGTGGNTIYF. The CDR3 DNA follows: TGTGCCAGCAGCTCAGGGACAGGGGGAAACACCATATATTTT.

The CDR3 is CASRHDVAGGASTDTQYF. In DNA, the CDR3 is TGTGCCAGCAGACACGACGTCGCGGGGGGTGCTAGCACAGATACGCAGTATTTT. The chain recombines TRBV7-9 with TRBJ2-3, with 8 positions matching TRBD2. Germline CDR1 SEHNR, CDR2 FQNEAQ (reference sequence). The CDR3 sequence is 18 residues long. Trimming at V came to 6 bases and at J to 0 bases, leaving 14 bases not matched to a gene.

J is TRBJ2-7 and V is TRBV6-6, with D possibly TRBD1 on 6 matching bases. The CDR3 is 15 amino acids. Germline CDR1 reads MNHNY; CDR2 reads SVGAGI (reference sequence). Trimming cost V 6 bases and J 0 bases, with 15 bases left between them. The CDR3 DNA reads as TGTGCCAGCAGGGACCGGGACATGGGCTCCTACGAGCAGTACTTC. Translation: CASRDRDMGSYEQYF.

The gene calls are TRBV24-1 and TRBJ1-2; 10 nucleotides agree with TRBD1. Trimming at V came to 2 bases and at J to 4 bases, leaving 6 bases not matched to a gene. This CDR3 region has 16 residues. Germline loops: CDR1 KGHDR, CDR2 SFDVKD. CDR3 DNA sequence: TGTGCCACCAGTGATTCTGACAGGGGGCGCGCCTATGGCTACACCTTC. It translates to CATSDSDRGRAYGYTF.

In this sample, this clone turned up once. V is TRBV4-2 and J is TRBJ2-1; 9 bases line up with TRBD1. In germline, CDR1 is LGHNA, CDR2 YNFKEQ. V dropped 1 base and J dropped 2; count of bases not matched to a gene: 0. This CDR3 spans 15 amino acids. DNA for the CDR3: TGTGCCAGCAGCCAAGGACAGGGGGCCTACAATGAGCAGTTCTTC. Protein sequence: CASSQGQGAYNEQFF.

This clone was observed a single time. The chain is built from TRBV7-9 and TRBJ2-7; unclear D gene. The CDR3 is 17 amino acids. The germline V gene encodes CDR1 SEHNR and CDR2 FQNEAQ (reference sequence). V lost 2 bases and J lost 0, with 17 bases in between. CDR3 in DNA: TGTGCCAGCAGCTTAAGTGAACAATCTTCTAGCTCCTACGAGCAGTACTTC. It specifies CASSLSEQSSSSYEQYF.

The chain combines TRBV13 with TRBJ2-7; D may be TRBD1 (6 bases). The length of the CDR3 is 14 residues. Trimming shortened V by 5 bases and J by 7 bases, and 18 bases separated the two germline ends. Germline values: CDR1 PRHDT, CDR2 FYEKMQ (reference sequence). CDR3 sequence (DNA): TGTGCCAGCAGCCAACAGGGCTCGCTGGGGGAGCAGTACTTC. It translates to CASSQQGSLGEQYF.

The V and J genes are TRBV6-1 and TRBJ1-2, with a tentative D call TRBD1 (5 bases). V was cut by 1 base and J by 4 bases, with 10 bases left in between. The CDR3 has 14 amino acids. CDR1 is MNHNS, CDR2 SASEGT, per germline. The CDR3 is CASSEVQGIYGYTF. The CDR3 DNA reads as TGTGCCAGCAGTGAAGTGCAGGGTATCTATGGCTACACCTTC.